This entry lists 11 T cell receptor beta chains sequenced from one sample in a study of blood T cell repertoires in COVID-19. Clones were read by immunoSEQ multiplex PCR, and TCRdb kept only the in-frame ones, dropping some. The repertoire holds 95,000 to 150,000 clones, with roughly 89% as singletons. Specimen: peripheral blood. The receptor source for this set is a woman aged 55-69 years with COVID-19, enrolled during active disease.

The chain joins TRBV11-3 to TRBJ2-1, with D maybe TRBD1 (5 bases). The CDR3 has 13 amino acids. Germline assignment: CDR1 SGHNT and CDR2 YENEEA. V lost 1 base and J 7 bases, leaving 8 bases between the germline ends. For the CDR3, the DNA is TGTGCCAGCAGCTTAGTAGGGGCGAATGAGCAGTTCTTC. Translating it yields CASSLVGANEQFF.

The rearrangement joins TRBV7-9 to TRBJ2-7; tentatively, D is TRBD2 (5 bases). V lost 3 bases, J lost 6 bases, and 18 bases lay in between. Looked up from germline, CDR1 is SEHNR and CDR2 is FQNEAQ (reference sequence). The CDR3 loop spans 15 amino acids. The CDR3 here is CASSFEVTTTSEQYF. The CDR3 coding sequence is TGTGCCAGCAGCTTTGAAGTTACTACTACTAGCGAGCAGTACTTC.

The V and J genes are TRBV27 and TRBJ1-1, with 8 bases identical to TRBD1. This CDR3 is built from 13 residues. The germline V gene encodes CDR1 MNHEY and CDR2 SMNVEV (reference sequence). V was pared by 5 bases and J by 3 bases, with 2 bases of the junction left unmatched. CDR3 sequence: CASSGTGHTEAFF. The CDR3 DNA follows: TGTGCCAGCAGTGGGACAGGTCACACTGAAGCTTTCTTT.

The chain is built from TRBV5-1 and TRBJ2-1; no reliable D call. Germline V CDR1 and CDR2: SGHRS, YFSETQ. The CDR3 consists of 13 residues. Trimming pared 4 bases from V and 5 bases from J, leaving 10 bases between. In DNA, the CDR3 is TGCGCCAGCAGCCAAACAGAGAACAATGAGCAGTTCTTC. Translation gives CASSQTENNEQFF.

The chain is built from TRBV27 and TRBJ1-1, with 8 bases fitting TRBD1. The CDR3 is made up of 16 amino acids. CDR1 MNHEY and CDR2 SMNVEV come from the germline V gene (reference sequence). With 4 bases clipped from V and 1 base from J, the junction kept 8 bases outside the gene matches. The CDR3 is CASSYRTGSTNTEAFF. Here the CDR3 DNA reads TGTGCCAGCAGTTATAGGACAGGGTCCACGAACACTGAAGCTTTCTTT.

The rearrangement joins TRBV6-6 to TRBJ2-1, with 9 bases that match TRBD2. CDR1 MNHNY and CDR2 SVGAGI come from the germline V gene (reference sequence). CDR3 length: 13 amino acids. J lost 9 bases, V lost 6 bases, and 6 bases had no gene match. CDR3 protein: CASSDRAGGEQFF. In DNA form, the CDR3 reads TGTGCCAGCAGCGACCGAGCGGGGGGTGAGCAGTTCTTC.

This sequence joins TRBV7-9 and TRBJ2-3; maybe TRBD1 (6 bases). V gave up 5 bases and J gave up 0 bases, with 12 bases separating them. Germline loops: CDR1 SEHNR, CDR2 FQNEAQ (reference sequence). The CDR3 runs to 15 residues. CDR3 nucleotide sequence: TGTGCCAGCAGCCAGGACCAGGGGAGCACAGATACGCAGTATTTT. Amino acid sequence: CASSQDQGSTDTQYF.

The chain couples TRBV6-2 or TRBV6-3 to TRBJ2-1; possibly TRBD1 for D (6 bases). This CDR3 has 15 residues. Trimming pared 0 bases from V and 3 bases from J, leaving 9 bases between. CDR1 MNHEY and CDR2 SVGEGT come from the germline V gene. The CDR3 spells CASSYSTGDYNEQFF. The CDR3 bases are TGTGCCAGCAGTTACTCGACAGGTGACTACAATGAGCAGTTCTTC.

The J gene is TRBJ2-7, the V gene TRBV11-2; tentatively, D is TRBD1 (5 bases). Germline CDR1 and CDR2: SGHAT and FQNNGV. The V end lost 3 bases, the J end lost 5 bases, and 17 bases lay between the germline ends. The CDR3 length is 15 residues. This CDR3 is CASSLVRVTLHEQYF. Written as DNA, the CDR3 is TGTGCCAGCAGCTTGGTCAGGGTTACGTTGCACGAGCAGTACTTC.

The rearrangement uses TRBV6-5 and TRBJ1-4; 7 bases agree with TRBD1. V trimming: 2 bases; J trimming: 6 bases; junction bases outside the gene matches: 6. The CDR3 has 15 residues. Germline CDR1 and CDR2: MNHEY and SVGAGI. The CDR3 here is CASSYRTGEDEKLFF. The CDR3 DNA sequence: TGTGCCAGCAGTTACCGGACAGGCGAGGATGAAAAACTGTTTTTT.

The V and J genes are TRBV10-3 and TRBJ2-7; D unresolved. The CDR3 runs 14 residues. Germline lookup yields CDR1 ENHRY and CDR2 SYGVKD. V lost 6 bases, J lost 3 bases, and 15 bases lay in between. This chain's CDR3 is CAIRAGGVDYEQYF. CDR3 DNA: TGTGCCATCAGAGCCGGTGGAGTAGACTACGAGCAGTACTTC.